This TCR beta chain was retrieved from a study of early T cells in non-severe SARS-CoV-2 infection. Attachment of unique molecular identifiers was made to individual cDNA molecules. One entry per CDR3 protein results from TCRdb running MiXCR on the 5' RACE reads. The data contain 50,000 to 60,000 distinct CDR3 sequences, 11% of them singletons. The CDR3 is 12 residues long. Between the trimmed V and J ends, which lost 3 bases and 3 bases, there was a span of 9 bases. Germline CDR1 SQVTM, CDR2 ANQGSEA. Sequenced input: whole blood. This TCR came from an adult who was a healthcare worker with PCR-confirmed SARS-CoV-2 infection or an uninfected control (not recorded which). The V gene is TRBV29-1, the J gene TRBJ2-7; tentative D call: TRBD2 (5 bases). CDR3 region: CSVDNAGYEQYF. The CDR3 bases are TGCAGCGTTGATAACGCGGGCTACGAGCAGTACTTC.